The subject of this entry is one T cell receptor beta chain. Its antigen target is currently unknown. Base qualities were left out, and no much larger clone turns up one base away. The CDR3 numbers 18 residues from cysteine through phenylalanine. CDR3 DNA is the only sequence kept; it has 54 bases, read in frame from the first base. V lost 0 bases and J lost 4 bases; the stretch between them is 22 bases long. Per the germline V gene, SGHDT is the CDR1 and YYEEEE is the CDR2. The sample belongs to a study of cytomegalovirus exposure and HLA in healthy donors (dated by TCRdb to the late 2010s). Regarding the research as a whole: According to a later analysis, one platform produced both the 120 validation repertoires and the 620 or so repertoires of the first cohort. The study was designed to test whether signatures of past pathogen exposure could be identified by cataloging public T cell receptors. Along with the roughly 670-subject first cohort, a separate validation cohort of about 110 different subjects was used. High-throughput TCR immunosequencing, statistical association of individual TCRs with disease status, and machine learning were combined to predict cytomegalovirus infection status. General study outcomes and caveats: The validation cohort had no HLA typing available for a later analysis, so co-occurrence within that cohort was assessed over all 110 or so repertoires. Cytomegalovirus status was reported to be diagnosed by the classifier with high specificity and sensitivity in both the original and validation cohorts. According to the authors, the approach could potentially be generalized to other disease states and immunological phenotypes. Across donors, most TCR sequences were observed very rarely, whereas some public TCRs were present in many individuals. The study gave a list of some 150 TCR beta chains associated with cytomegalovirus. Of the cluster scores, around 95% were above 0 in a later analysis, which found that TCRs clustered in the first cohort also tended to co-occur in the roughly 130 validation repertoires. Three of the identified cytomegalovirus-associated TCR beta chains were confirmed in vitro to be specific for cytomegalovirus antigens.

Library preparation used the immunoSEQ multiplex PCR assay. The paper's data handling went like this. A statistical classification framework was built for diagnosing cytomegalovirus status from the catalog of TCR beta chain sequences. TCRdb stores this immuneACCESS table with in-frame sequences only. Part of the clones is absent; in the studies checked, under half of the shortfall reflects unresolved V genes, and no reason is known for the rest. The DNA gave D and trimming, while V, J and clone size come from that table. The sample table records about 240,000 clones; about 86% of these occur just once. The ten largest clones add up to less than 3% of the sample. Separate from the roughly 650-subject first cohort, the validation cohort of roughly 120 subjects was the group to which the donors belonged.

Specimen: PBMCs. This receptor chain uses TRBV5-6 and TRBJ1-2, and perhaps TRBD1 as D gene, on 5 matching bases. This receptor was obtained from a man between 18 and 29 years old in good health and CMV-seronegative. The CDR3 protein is CASSLDSEGGAWGYGYTF. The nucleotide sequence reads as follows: TGTGCCAGCAGCTTGGATTCCGAAGGCGGGGCTTGGGGCTATGGCTACACCTTC.